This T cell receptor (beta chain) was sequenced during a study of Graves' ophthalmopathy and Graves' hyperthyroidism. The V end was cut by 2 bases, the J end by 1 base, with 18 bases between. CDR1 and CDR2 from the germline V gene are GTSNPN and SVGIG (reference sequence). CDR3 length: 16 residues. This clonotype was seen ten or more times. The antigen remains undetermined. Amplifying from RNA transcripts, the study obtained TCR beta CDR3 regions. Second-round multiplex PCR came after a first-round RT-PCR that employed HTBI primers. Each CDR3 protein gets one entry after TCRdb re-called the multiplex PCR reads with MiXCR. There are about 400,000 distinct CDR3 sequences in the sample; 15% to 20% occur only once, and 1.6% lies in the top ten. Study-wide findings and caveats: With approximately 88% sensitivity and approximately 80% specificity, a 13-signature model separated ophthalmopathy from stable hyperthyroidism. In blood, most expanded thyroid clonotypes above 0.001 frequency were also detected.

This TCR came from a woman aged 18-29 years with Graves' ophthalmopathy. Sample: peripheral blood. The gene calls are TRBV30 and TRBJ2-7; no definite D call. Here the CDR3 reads CAWSSFLDGLSYEQYF. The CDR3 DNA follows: TGTGCCTGGAGTTCTTTTCTGGACGGCCTTTCCTACGAGCAGTACTTC. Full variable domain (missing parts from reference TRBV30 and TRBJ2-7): SQTIHQWPATLVQPVGSPLSLECTVEGTSNPNLYWYRQAAGRGLQLLFYSVGIGQISSEVPQNLSASRPQDRQFILSSKKLLLSDSGFYLCAWSSFLDGLSYEQYFGPGTRLTVT.